A single sample is the source of the 19 T cell receptor beta chains below, sequenced in a study of T-cell memory formation after mild COVID-19. TCRdb passed the 5' RACE reads through MiXCR, listing each CDR3 protein once. The sample yields 250,000 to 350,000 distinct CDR3 sequences, approximately 14% seen once. Sequencing used PBMCs or a T cell subset sorted from them (not recorded which). Receptor source: a man aged 18 to 29 who had mild COVID-19 (a few samples of this study predate the infection). Cell type and time point are not known.

The chain combines TRBV7-9 with TRBJ1-3; the D is unclear. The CDR3 sequence is 16 residues long. Germline V gene sequence: CDR1 SEHNR, CDR2 FQNEAQ (reference sequence). Trimming took off 0 bases at V and 2 bases at J, with 11 bases between the two ends. The CDR3 protein is CASSLASLRAGNTIYF. CDR3 nucleotide sequence: TGTGCCAGCAGCTTAGCGAGTCTGAGGGCTGGAAACACCATATATTTT. Variable domain in full (rest from reference TRBV7-9 and TRBJ1-3): DTGVSQNPRHKITKRGQNVTFRCDPISEHNRLYWYRQTLGQGPEFLTYFQNEAQLEKSRLLSDRFSAERPKGSFSTLEIQRTEQGDSAMYLCASSLASLRAGNTIYFGEGSWLTVV.

This clonotype was recorded a few times. The rearrangement uses TRBV21-1 and TRBJ2-2; the table assigns TRBD1, which was not confirmed against the DNA. TRBV21-1 is deemed a pseudogene. CDR3 length: 15 amino acids. The CDR3 reads CAESRFWGGTGELFF. Here the CDR3 DNA reads TGTGCCGAATCCCGATTCTGGGGGGGCACCGGGGAGCTGTTTTTT.

This rearrangement joins TRBV9 to TRBJ2-1, with 7 bases matching TRBD1. The CDR3 contains 15 residues. Germline V gene sequence: CDR1 SGDLS, CDR2 YYNGEE. The ends lost 3 bases at V and 8 bases at J; junction bases unmatched: 11. The CDR3, as DNA: TGTGCCAGCAGCGCTCCGGGACAGCCTAGATATGAGCAGTTCTTC. Protein: CASSAPGQPRYEQFF. The full variable domain, its missing parts supplied by reference TRBV9 and TRBJ2-1, is DSGVTQTPKHLITATGQRVTLRCSPRSGDLSVYWYQQSLDQGLQFLIQYYNGEERAKGNILERFSAQQFPDLHSELNLSSLELGDSALYFCASSAPGQPRYEQFFGPGTRLTVL.

The rearrangement uses TRBV4-2 and TRBJ1-2; D ambiguous. V was clipped by 4 bases and J by 5 bases, with 17 bases between them. CDR1 is LGHNA and CDR2 is YNFKEQ in the germline V gene. The CDR3 covers 15 residues. The CDR3 region has the DNA TGTGCCAGCAGCCTAACCCGGACTGATTCTTATGGCTACACCTTC. Translated: CASSLTRTDSYGYTF.

This clonotype was observed many times. V and J are TRBV20-1 and TRBJ1-2; no clear D gene. V lost 5 bases and J 4 bases, leaving 11 bases between the germline ends. The CDR3 consists of 12 residues. CDR1 and CDR2 from the germline V gene are DFQATT and SNEGSKA (reference sequence). The CDR3 region has the DNA TGCAGTGCTCCCGGACGGAGCTATGGCTACACCTTC. Protein sequence: CSAPGRSYGYTF.

This clonotype was recorded a few times. This chain joins TRBV29-1 and TRBJ1-2, with D uncertain. This CDR3 is built from 12 residues. Looked up from germline, CDR1 is SQVTM and CDR2 is ANQGSEA. The germline V and J ends were trimmed by 5 bases and 4 bases, with 11 bases remaining between them. CDR3: CSVQTRLYGYTF. In DNA, the CDR3 is TGCAGCGTTCAGACCAGGCTCTATGGCTACACCTTC.

This clonotype was observed at least ten times. The V gene is TRBV6-1, the J gene TRBJ2-3, with TRBD1 as a possible D gene (6 bases). Germline V gene data show CDR1 as MNHNS and CDR2 as SASEGT. This CDR3 region has 12 residues. V was cut by 8 bases and J by 2 bases, with 8 bases left in between. The CDR3 sequence is CASRQDTDTQYF. DNA of the CDR3: TGTGCCAGCCGACAGGACACAGATACGCAGTATTTT.

This clonotype was observed a handful of times. The gene calls are TRBV11-2 and TRBJ2-3; 10 positions match TRBD2. V lost 2 bases and J lost 6; bases outside the gene matches: 5. Germline V lookup: CDR1 SGHAT, CDR2 FQNNGV. The CDR3 runs 15 residues. Here the CDR3 reads CASSLRAGGPDTQYF. For the CDR3, the DNA is TGTGCCAGCAGCTTACGAGCGGGGGGGCCTGATACGCAGTATTTT.

V usage is TRBV12-3 or TRBV12-4 and J usage is TRBJ1-2, with D maybe TRBD1 (5 bases). Trimming cost V 9 bases and J 3 bases, with 8 bases left between them. This CDR3 is built from 11 residues. DNA for the CDR3: TGTGCCAGTTGGGGGTACTATGGCTACACCTTC. Its translation: CASWGYYGYTF.

This clonotype was counted at least ten times. The chain is built from TRBV6-6 and TRBJ2-3; TRBD1 might be the D (6 bases). This CDR3 has 13 amino acids. Germline V gives CDR1 MNHNY, CDR2 SVGAGI (reference sequence). Trimming stripped 3 bases from V and 5 bases from J, with 9 bases between. In DNA, the CDR3 is TGTGCCAGCAGTTATAGAGGGGGAGATACGCAGTATTTT. Protein: CASSYRGGDTQYF.

This clonotype qualifies as medium-sized. This chain uses TRBV24-1 with TRBJ2-5, with 7 bases lining up with TRBD1. This CDR3 is 17 amino acids long. CDR1 is KGHDR, CDR2 SFDVKD, per germline. V was clipped by 4 bases and J by 5 bases; unmatched bases: 15. The DNA of the CDR3 is TGTGCCACCAGTGACAACATAAGGGGGCAGGGAAATGAGACCCAGTACTTC. Its translation is CATSDNIRGQGNETQYF.

This clonotype was observed a few times. The chain combines TRBV25-1 with TRBJ1-6; D ambiguous. Trimming stripped 2 bases from V and 7 bases from J, with 12 bases between. The CDR3 runs to 15 residues. CDR1 and CDR2 (germline): MGHDK, SYGVNS. The CDR3, as DNA: TGTGCCAGCAGTGAAAGGGCACAAGGGAATTCACCCCTCCACTTT. Protein product: CASSERAQGNSPLHF.

This chain joins TRBV5-4 and TRBJ2-3, with 12 bases fitting TRBD2. CDR3 length equals 19 residues. Germline values: CDR1 SGHNT, CDR2 YYREEE (reference sequence). The V gene end was trimmed by 5 bases and the J gene end by 1 base; junction bases not matched to a gene: 14. The CDR3: CASRTGGLAGGLGTDTQYF. The CDR3 DNA reads as TGTGCCAGCAGGACTGGGGGCCTAGCGGGGGGGCTCGGCACAGATACGCAGTATTTT. The full variable domain, completed using reference TRBV5-4 and TRBJ2-3, is ETGVTQSPTHLIKTRGQQVTLRCSSQSGHNTVSWYQQALGQGPQFIFQYYREEENGRGNFPPRFSGLQFPNYSSELNVNALELDDSALYLCASRTGGLAGGLGTDTQYFGPGTRLTVL.

About this clonotype itself: This is likely a read error, given that the CDR3 carries no conserved phenylalanine or tryptophan at its end. The chain recombines TRBV12-5 with TRBJ2-5; D remains ambiguous. V lost 4 bases, J lost 3 bases, and 15 bases lay in between. The V gene's germline CDR1 is LGHNT and CDR2 FRNRAP. The length of the CDR3 is 15 residues. In DNA form, the CDR3 reads TGTGCTAGTGGTTCGTGGTCCAGCGAGGAAGAGACCCAGTACTTA. This sequence encodes CASGSWSSEEETQYL.

The chain links TRBV5-1 to TRBJ2-5; 10 nucleotides align to TRBD2. CDR1 and CDR2 (germline): SGHRS, YFSETQ. This CDR3 spans 16 amino acids. V trimming: 4 bases; J trimming: 2 bases; junction bases outside the gene matches: 8. In DNA, the CDR3 is TGCGCCAGCAGCAAGTTAGCGGGGGGTGAACAAGAGACCCAGTACTTC. This translates into CASSKLAGGEQETQYF.

This clonotype appeared a few times. The chain employs TRBV20-1 and TRBJ1-1; D is uncertain. There are 10 residues in the CDR3. CDR1 DFQATT and CDR2 SNEGSKA come from the germline V gene (reference sequence). V lost 4 bases to trimming and J lost 3 bases, with 3 bases between them. The CDR3 DNA follows: TGCAGTGCTATAGACACTGAAGCTTTCTTT. Amino acid sequence: CSAIDTEAFF.

This clonotype has a handful of counts. The chain has TRBV6-5 and TRBJ2-2; D remains unclear. V was shortened by 2 bases and J by 5 bases, with 12 bases between the two germline ends. The CDR3 totals 15 residues. Germline V gene sequence: CDR1 MNHEY, CDR2 SVGAGI. CDR3 loop: CASSYPSLGTGELFF. The CDR3 DNA follows: TGTGCCAGCAGTTACCCCTCCCTTGGGACCGGGGAGCTGTTTTTT.

This rearrangement joins TRBV7-9 to TRBJ1-4; tentatively, D is TRBD1 (6 bases). The CDR3 extends over 14 amino acids. V was shortened by 6 bases and J by 5 bases, with 13 bases between the two germline ends. Germline lookup yields CDR1 SEHNR and CDR2 FQNEAQ (reference sequence). For the CDR3, the DNA is TGTGCCAGCAGGGGGACGGGGGCAAATGAAAAACTGTTTTTT. This codes for CASRGTGANEKLFF. The full variable domain, completed using reference TRBV7-9 and TRBJ1-4, is DTGVSQNPRHKITKRGQNVTFRCDPISEHNRLYWYRQTLGQGPEFLTYFQNEAQLEKSRLLSDRFSAERPKGSFSTLEIQRTEQGDSAMYLCASRGTGANEKLFFGSGTQLSVL.

This clonotype appeared a few times. V is TRBV4-3 and J is TRBJ2-5; D uncertain. Germline loops: CDR1 LGHNA, CDR2 YSLEER. This CDR3 spans 13 amino acids. Trimming removed 5 bases at V and 5 bases at J, with 12 bases between. CDR3 sequence reads: CASSMGAHETQYF. CDR3 DNA: TGCGCCAGCAGCATGGGCGCACACGAGACCCAGTACTTC.